These 23 T cell receptor beta chains originate from one sample sequenced in a study of cytomegalovirus exposure and HLA in healthy donors. Some clones are missing from TCRdb's copy, which holds only in-frame ones; the method was immunoSEQ multiplex PCR. The sample has a few hundred thousand clones, roughly 88% seen once; the top ten hold 0.92%. Material for sequencing was PBMCs. Receptors originate from a woman aged 18-29 years in good health and CMV-seronegative.

The J gene is TRBJ2-7, the V gene TRBV4-3, with 9 bases aligning to TRBD1. Germline V gene lookup returns CDR1 LGHNA and CDR2 YSLEER. J gave up 4 bases and V 4 bases, and 8 bases lay outside the gene matches. This CDR3 is 15 amino acids long. The CDR3 sequence is CASSLQGDRGYEQYF. CDR3 coding DNA: TGCGCCAGCAGCCTTCAGGGAGACAGGGGGTACGAGCAGTACTTC.

The chain carries TRBV25-1 and TRBJ2-7, with TRBD2 matching over 7 bases. The V segment lost 4 bases and the J segment 0 bases; nucleotides outside the gene matches: 9. Germline V CDR1 and CDR2: MGHDK, SYGVNS. The CDR3 is 16 amino acids. The CDR3 sequence: CASSASEGRDSYEQYF. The CDR3, as DNA: TGTGCCAGCAGTGCCTCTGAGGGGAGGGACTCCTACGAGCAGTACTTC.

The chain carries TRBV5-6 and TRBJ1-1; 9 nucleotides match TRBD1. Germline CDR1 and CDR2: SGHDT and YYEEEE. The CDR3 consists of 16 residues. Trimming at V came to 4 bases and at J to 0 bases, leaving 7 bases not matched to a gene. CDR3 nucleotides: TGTGCCAGCAGCCTGGGACAGGGTTCGATGAACACTGAAGCTTTCTTT. This gives the protein CASSLGQGSMNTEAFF.

This chain connects TRBV28 to TRBJ1-1; D remains ambiguous. Trimming removed 5 bases at V and 5 bases at J, with 9 bases between. This CDR3 spans 12 amino acids. The germline CDR1 and CDR2 sequences are MDHEN and SYDVKM. This CDR3 reads CASSPAWTEAFF. The CDR3 DNA follows: TGTGCCAGCAGTCCCGCGTGGACTGAAGCTTTCTTT.

V is TRBV27 and J is TRBJ2-7; TRBD1 matches 7 bases. This CDR3 comprises 14 residues. The germline gives CDR1 MNHEY, CDR2 SMNVEV (reference sequence). V was clipped by 5 bases and J by 3 bases; unmatched bases: 7. The CDR3 coding sequence is TGTGCCAGCAGTCCTTCGACAGGGAACTACGAGCAGTACTTC. Its protein product is CASSPSTGNYEQYF.

The chain employs TRBV9 and TRBJ2-2, with 8 bases fitting TRBD2. Germline CDR1 is SGDLS and CDR2 is YYNGEE. This CDR3 is 20 amino acids long. Trimming cost V 4 bases and J 4 bases; bases outside gene matches: 21. CDR3 protein: CASSHGAGIYSGVGTGELFF. The CDR3 DNA reads as TGTGCCAGCAGCCACGGGGCCGGGATTTATAGCGGGGTTGGCACCGGGGAGCTGTTTTTT.

This rearrangement joins TRBV2 to TRBJ1-1; possibly TRBD1 for D (6 bases). The CDR3 covers 17 residues. V dropped 4 bases and J dropped 3 bases, with 21 bases sitting between them. Germline lookup yields CDR1 SNHLY and CDR2 FYNNEI. The CDR3 region is CASSVSFGGPLYTEAFF. CDR3 bases: TGTGCCAGCAGTGTCAGTTTTGGGGGCCCACTTTACACTGAAGCTTTCTTT.

This clone was counted between two and nine times. The chain joins TRBV6-6 to TRBJ2-7; 7 positions match TRBD1. CDR1 and CDR2 (germline): MNHNY, SVGAGI (reference sequence). The J segment lost 9 bases and the V segment lost 7 bases, leaving 15 bases of the junction unmatched. The CDR3 runs 14 residues. The DNA of the CDR3 is TGTGCCAGCACCCTTCGACAGGGCAGGGTGGGGCAGTACTTC. Translation: CASTLRQGRVGQYF.

The chain employs TRBV28 and TRBJ2-7; no reliable D call. Germline values: CDR1 MDHEN, CDR2 SYDVKM. V gave up 3 bases and J gave up 5 bases, with 8 bases separating them. CDR3 length equals 12 residues. CDR3 protein: CASSFYLDEQYF. As DNA, the CDR3 is TGTGCCAGCAGTTTTTACTTGGACGAGCAGTACTTC.

This chain connects TRBV19 to TRBJ2-3, with TRBD2 matching 12 bases. Germline V gene lookup returns CDR1 LNHDA and CDR2 SQIVND (reference sequence). J was trimmed by 4 bases and V by 1 base; bases with no gene match: 12. This CDR3 comprises 19 residues. CDR3 DNA sequence: TGTGCCAGTAGTATAGTAGACGCACTAGCGGGAGGCAGGCCAGATACGCAGTATTTT. The encoded protein is CASSIVDALAGGRPDTQYF.

V and J are TRBV2 and TRBJ1-3; 8 nucleotides match TRBD1. Germline-derived CDR1 and CDR2 are SNHLY and FYNNEI. This CDR3 spans 14 amino acids. With V trimmed by 7 bases and J by 4 bases, 6 bases remained unmatched. The CDR3 DNA is TGTGCCAGCAATCCACAGGGGGAGGGAAACACCATATATTTT. Translating it yields CASNPQGEGNTIYF.

V is TRBV29-1 and J is TRBJ2-1, with 14 bases that match TRBD2. The CDR3 is 16 residues long. After removal of 6 bases from V and 2 bases from J, the junction contained 6 bases not matched to a gene. Looked up from germline, CDR1 is SQVTM and CDR2 is ANQGSEA. CDR3 amino acids: CSVMTSGRGPYNEQFF. The CDR3 bases are TGCAGCGTAATGACTAGCGGGAGGGGGCCCTACAATGAGCAGTTCTTC.

The gene calls are TRBV19 and TRBJ1-1; no definite D call. The V gene's germline CDR1 is LNHDA and CDR2 SQIVND (reference sequence). This CDR3 is 11 amino acids long. The V gene lost 6 bases and the J gene lost 11 bases, with 13 bases spanning the gap. CDR3 in DNA: TGTGCCAGTAGGACTTCCGGGAGGGCTTTCTTT. Its translation is CASRTSGRAFF. Using reference TRBV19 and TRBJ1-1 for the parts outside the CDR3, the full variable domain is DGGITQSPKYLFRKEGQNVTLSCEQNLNHDAMYWYRQDPGQGLRLIYYSQIVNDFQKGDIAEGYSVSREKKESFPLTVTSAQKNPTAFYLCASRTSGRAFFGQGTRLTVV.

J is TRBJ1-2 and V is TRBV7-2; D ambiguous. V shed 3 bases and J shed 4 bases, with 9 bases lying between them. The CDR3 totals 13 residues. Germline V gene data show CDR1 as SGHTA and CDR2 as FQGNSA. Written as DNA, the CDR3 is TGTGCCAGCAGCTTCAGGAATCCCTATGGCTACACCTTC. Its translation is CASSFRNPYGYTF.

This clone was seen only once. CDR3 sequence reads: CASSKTGTGVDEQFF. Here the CDR3 DNA reads TGTGCCAGCAGTAAAACCGGGACAGGAGTCGATGAGCAGTTCTTC. This chain uses TRBV6-1 with TRBJ2-1; 8 bases map to TRBD1. This CDR3 comprises 15 residues. Germline V gene sequence: CDR1 MNHNS, CDR2 SASEGT. Trimming removed 5 bases from V and 8 bases from J; junction bases left unmatched: 11.

V usage is TRBV5-1 and J usage is TRBJ2-7, with 7 bases that match TRBD1. The V gene end was trimmed by 0 bases and the J gene end by 4 bases; junction bases not matched to a gene: 10. CDR1 SGHRS and CDR2 YFSETQ come from the germline V gene. The CDR3 covers 16 residues. The CDR3 here is CASSLETPGQTYEQYF. In DNA, the CDR3 is TGCGCCAGCAGCTTGGAAACCCCGGGACAGACGTACGAGCAGTACTTC.

The J gene is TRBJ2-3, the V gene TRBV4-1; the match to TRBD2 covers 8 bases. The V gene's germline CDR1 is MGHRA and CDR2 YSYEKL. Trimming cost V 0 bases and J 2 bases; bases outside gene matches: 7. CDR3 length equals 17 residues. The CDR3 reads CASSQEEVAGITDTQYF. In DNA, the CDR3 is TGCGCCAGCAGCCAAGAGGAGGTAGCGGGAATCACAGATACGCAGTATTTT.

This chain connects TRBV28 to TRBJ2-2, with D maybe TRBD2 (5 bases). Germline CDR1 reads MDHEN; CDR2 reads SYDVKM. CDR3 length: 14 amino acids. V dropped 7 bases and J dropped 3 bases, with 12 bases sitting between them. Written as DNA, the CDR3 is TGTGCCAGCACCCCCGGACTCGACACCGGGGAGCTGTTTTTT. This encodes CASTPGLDTGELFF.

This clone was seen only once. The chain uses TRBV7-9 and TRBJ2-5, with 12 positions matching TRBD2. V lost 3 bases and J lost 2; bases outside the gene matches: 13. There are 19 residues in the CDR3. The germline V gene has CDR1 SEHNR and CDR2 FQNEAQ (reference sequence). The CDR3 loop is CASSFGGWVTSGGQETQYF. CDR3 nucleotides: TGTGCCAGCAGCTTTGGCGGCTGGGTGACTAGCGGGGGACAAGAGACCCAGTACTTC.

As concerns this clone: Distinct nucleotide sequences in the sample also encode this CDR3. The chain employs TRBV7-2 and TRBJ2-7; 8 bases match TRBD1. Germline CDR1 and CDR2: SGHTA and FQGNSA. This CDR3 has 15 residues. V shed 1 base, J shed 4 bases, and the junction held 6 bases outside the gene matches. This chain's CDR3 is CASSLEGQGSYEQYF. The DNA for the CDR3 is TGTGCCAGCAGCTTAGAAGGACAGGGATCGTACGAGCAGTACTTC.

This clone appeared a single time. The J gene is TRBJ2-1, the V gene TRBV4-3; TRBD2 matches at 11 bases. V dropped 3 bases and J dropped 6; count of bases not matched to a gene: 16. Germline CDR1 is LGHNA and CDR2 is YSLEER. The CDR3 length is 19 residues. Here the CDR3 DNA reads TGCGCCAGCAGCCATCCACCTACTAGCGGGAGAGGTAGTTTCAATGAGCAGTTCTTC. Its protein is CASSHPPTSGRGSFNEQFF.

The gene calls are TRBV6-6 and TRBJ2-7, with 10 nucleotides matching TRBD2. Germline values: CDR1 MNHNY, CDR2 SVGAGI (reference sequence). CDR3 length equals 14 residues. The trim removed 2 bases at V and 7 bases at J, leaving 5 bases unmatched. The CDR3 sequence: CASSYGLAEKEQYF. CDR3 sequence (DNA): TGTGCCAGCAGTTACGGACTAGCGGAAAAGGAGCAGTACTTC.

This rearrangement joins TRBV2 to TRBJ2-5; TRBD1 might be the D (6 bases). There are 15 residues in the CDR3. CDR1 is SNHLY, CDR2 FYNNEI, per germline. V lost 2 bases and J lost 1, with 11 bases in between. In DNA, the CDR3 is TGTGCCAGCAGTGAAAGACAGGCCTCCCAAGAGACCCAGTACTTC. Amino acid sequence: CASSERQASQETQYF.